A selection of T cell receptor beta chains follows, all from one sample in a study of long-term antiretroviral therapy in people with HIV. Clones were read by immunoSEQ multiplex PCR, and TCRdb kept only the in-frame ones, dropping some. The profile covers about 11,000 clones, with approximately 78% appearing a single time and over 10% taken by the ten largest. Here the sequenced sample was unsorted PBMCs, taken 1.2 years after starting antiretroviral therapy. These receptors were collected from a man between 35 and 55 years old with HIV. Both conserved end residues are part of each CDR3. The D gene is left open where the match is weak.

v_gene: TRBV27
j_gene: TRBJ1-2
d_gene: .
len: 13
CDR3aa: CASSLRENYGYTF

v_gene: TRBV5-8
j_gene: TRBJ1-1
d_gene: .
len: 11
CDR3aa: CASSARTEAFF

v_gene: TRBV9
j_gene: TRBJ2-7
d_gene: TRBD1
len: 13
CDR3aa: CASSRGQGYEQYF

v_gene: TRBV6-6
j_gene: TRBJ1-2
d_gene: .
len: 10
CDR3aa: CASSYDGYTF

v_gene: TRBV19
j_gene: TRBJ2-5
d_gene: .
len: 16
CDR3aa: CASSITGLWGQETQYF

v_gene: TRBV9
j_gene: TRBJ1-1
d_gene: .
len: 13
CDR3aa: CASSVTPNTEAFF

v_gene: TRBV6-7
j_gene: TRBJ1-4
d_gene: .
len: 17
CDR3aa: CASSYSETDPTNEKLFF

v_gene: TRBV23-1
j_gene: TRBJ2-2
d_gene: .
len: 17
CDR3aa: CASSQSAGTANTGELFF

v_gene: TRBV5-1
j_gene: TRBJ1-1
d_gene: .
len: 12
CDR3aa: CASSLGGREAFF

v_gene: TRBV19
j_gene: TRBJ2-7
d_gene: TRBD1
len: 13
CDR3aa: CASSTRQGGEQYF

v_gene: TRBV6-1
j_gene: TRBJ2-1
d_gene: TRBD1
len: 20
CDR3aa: CASSDPHRGMGRGSYNEQFF

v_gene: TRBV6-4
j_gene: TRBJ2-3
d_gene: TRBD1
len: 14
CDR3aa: CASKEGQFTDTQYF

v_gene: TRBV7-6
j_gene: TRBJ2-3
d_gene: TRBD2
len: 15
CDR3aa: CASSSTSGGSNTQYF

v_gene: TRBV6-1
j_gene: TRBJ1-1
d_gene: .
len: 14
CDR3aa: CASSERGMNTEAFF

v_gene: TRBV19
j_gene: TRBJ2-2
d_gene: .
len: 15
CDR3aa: CASSIVPANTGELFF

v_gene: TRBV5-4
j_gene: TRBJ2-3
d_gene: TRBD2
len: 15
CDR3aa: CASSFSGASTDTQYF

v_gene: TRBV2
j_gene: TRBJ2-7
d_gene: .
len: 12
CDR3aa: CASWVSSYEQYF

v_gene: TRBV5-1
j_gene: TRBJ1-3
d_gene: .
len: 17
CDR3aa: CASSLSLGSSSGNTIYF

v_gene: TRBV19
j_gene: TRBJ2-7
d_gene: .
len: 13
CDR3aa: CASSFQGSYEQYF

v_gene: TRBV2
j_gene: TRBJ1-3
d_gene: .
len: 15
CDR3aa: CASSELGNSGNTIYF

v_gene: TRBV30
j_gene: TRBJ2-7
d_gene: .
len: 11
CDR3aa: CAWSHSYEQYF

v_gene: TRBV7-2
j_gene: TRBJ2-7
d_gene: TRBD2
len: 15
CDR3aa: CASSSGLAGTYEQYF

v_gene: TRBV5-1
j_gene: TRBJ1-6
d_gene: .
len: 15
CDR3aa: CASSLGHAANSPLHF

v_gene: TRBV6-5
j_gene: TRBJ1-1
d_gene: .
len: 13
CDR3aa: CASSYGMNTEAFF

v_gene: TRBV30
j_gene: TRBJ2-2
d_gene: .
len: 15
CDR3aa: CAWIPLGGGTGELFF

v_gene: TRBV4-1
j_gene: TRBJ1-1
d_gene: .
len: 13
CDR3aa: CASSLQMNTEAFF

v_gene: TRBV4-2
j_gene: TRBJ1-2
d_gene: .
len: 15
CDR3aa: CASSQAGGANYGYTF

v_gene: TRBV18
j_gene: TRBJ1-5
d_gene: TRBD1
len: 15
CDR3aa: CASSPTGLGNQPQHF

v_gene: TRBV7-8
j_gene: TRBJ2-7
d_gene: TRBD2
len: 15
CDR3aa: CASSPLAGHLYEQYF

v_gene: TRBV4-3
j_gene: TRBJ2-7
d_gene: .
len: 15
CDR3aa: CASSQAMGSTYEQYF

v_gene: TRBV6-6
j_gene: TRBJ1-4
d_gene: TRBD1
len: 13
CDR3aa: CASSDRVNEKLFF

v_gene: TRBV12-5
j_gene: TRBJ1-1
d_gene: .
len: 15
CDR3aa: CASGPGQTMNTEAFF

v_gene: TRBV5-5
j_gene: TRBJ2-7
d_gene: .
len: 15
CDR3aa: CASSLSPVPSYEQYF